This TCR beta chain was observed in a study of blood T cell repertoires in COVID-19. As for the study in general: From T cells, B-cell-depleted T cells, or PBMCs came the material, which was cDNA or gDNA.

This CDR3 comprises 15 residues. The ends were cut back, 0 bases at V and 2 bases at J, with 11 bases in the middle. Germline V lookup: CDR1 SGHAT, CDR2 FQNNGV. Generated by immunoSEQ multiplex PCR, the TCRdb table keeps only in-frame clones and is missing some. The table shows about 220,000 clones, with roughly 80% occurring only once. Participants were aged about 18 to 95 years, lived in roughly 25 US areas, and enrolled virtually. Cohorts were based on clinical histories the participants reported. The rearrangement links TRBV11-2 to TRBJ2-7, with D perhaps TRBD2 (5 bases). Sequenced sample: PBMCs or T cells enriched from blood (not recorded which). The sequence was collected from a middle-aged woman with acute COVID-19. The CDR3 coding sequence is TGTGCCAGCAGCTTAGACACCGGGAAGGCCTACGAGCAGTACTTC. As protein: CASSLDTGKAYEQYF.